This TCR beta chain was recovered during a study of T cells in localized non-small cell lung cancer. Overall study findings and caveats: Exceeding tumor, uninvolved adjacent lung had the highest T cell clonality. Sequencing involved a lone tumor region, leaving heterogeneity possible.

A note on this clone: Its target is unknown.

Sequencing used immunoSEQ multiplex PCR; TCRdb keeps in-frame clones, though not all of them. The table records about 43,000 clones, over 75% of them present only once. The CDR3 loop spans 15 amino acids. Per the germline V gene, CDR1 is ENHRY and CDR2 is SYGVKD. V lost 7 bases and J lost 3; bases outside the gene matches: 11. The chain joins TRBV10-3 to TRBJ1-2, with 7 bases identical to TRBD1. The source material was PBMCs, sampled before any cancer treatment. The receptor was derived from a woman aged 40-70 years with stage II lung adenocarcinoma. Written as DNA, the CDR3 is TGTGCCATCACCGGAGGGGTGGGGACAGACTATGGCTACACCTTC. It codes for CAITGGVGTDYGYTF.